These T cell receptor beta chains were read from a single sample in a study of blood T cell repertoires in COVID-19. Here immunoSEQ multiplex PCR was the method, and the copy in TCRdb shows in-frame clones only, minus some. In the table there are about 39,000 clones, more than 65% of which are singletons. The sample taken for sequencing was peripheral blood. These receptors came from a man older than 75 with acute or convalescent COVID-19. CDR3s include the opening cysteine and the closing phenylalanine or tryptophan. The D gene is left open where the match is weak. Size is stated for part of the rows, as once, few or many counts, or as a class when the clone is expanded.

j_call v_call d_call clone_size cdr3_nt cdr3_aa
TRBJ2-7 TRBV2 TRBD1 NA TGTGCCAGCAGTGAAACACGGACAGGGGTTTCCTACGAGCAGTACTTC CASSETRTGVSYEQYF
TRBJ2-1 TRBV28 TRBD1 NA TGTGCCAGCAGTCGGGGACAGGGAACCTACAATGAGCAGTTCTTC CASSRGQGTYNEQFF
TRBJ1-1 TRBV24-1 NA NA TGTGCCACCAGTGAAGGCAGGGGAAACACTGAAGCTTTCTTT CATSEGRGNTEAFF
TRBJ1-6 TRBV7-9 TRBD1 NA TGTGCCAGCAGCAGGAGCTGGAAGGACAGGGCTGGATCCTATAATTCACCCCTCCACTTT CASSRSWKDRAGSYNSPLHF
TRBJ1-1 TRBV4-1 NA NA TGCGCCAGCAGCCAAGGGGCAGGGATGAACACTGAAGCTTTCTTT CASSQGAGMNTEAFF
TRBJ1-1 TRBV29-1 TRBD1 few TGCAGCGGCGTGCAGGGGGAGGCTAACACTGAAGCTTTCTTT CSGVQGEANTEAFF
TRBJ2-3 TRBV2 TRBD2 NA TGTGCCAGCAACCCTAGCGGGAGTTATGGTGGAACAGATACGCAGTATTTT CASNPSGSYGGTDTQYF
TRBJ2-2 TRBV5-1 NA many TGCGCCAGCAGCTTGGGGGGGGGCCCCACCGGGGAGCTGTTTTTT CASSLGGGPTGELFF
TRBJ1-4 TRBV6-6 TRBD1 NA TGTGCCAGCAGTGCTCCGGGACAGGATAATGAAAAACTGTTTTTT CASSAPGQDNEKLFF
TRBJ1-1 TRBV6-5 NA NA TGTGCCAGCAGTACGCAGGGCGTAGGAACTGAAGCTTTCTTT CASSTQGVGTEAFF
TRBJ2-1 TRBV18 TRBD2 NA TGTGCCAGCTCAAAAACTAGCGATTCCTACAATGAGCAGTTCTTC CASSKTSDSYNEQFF